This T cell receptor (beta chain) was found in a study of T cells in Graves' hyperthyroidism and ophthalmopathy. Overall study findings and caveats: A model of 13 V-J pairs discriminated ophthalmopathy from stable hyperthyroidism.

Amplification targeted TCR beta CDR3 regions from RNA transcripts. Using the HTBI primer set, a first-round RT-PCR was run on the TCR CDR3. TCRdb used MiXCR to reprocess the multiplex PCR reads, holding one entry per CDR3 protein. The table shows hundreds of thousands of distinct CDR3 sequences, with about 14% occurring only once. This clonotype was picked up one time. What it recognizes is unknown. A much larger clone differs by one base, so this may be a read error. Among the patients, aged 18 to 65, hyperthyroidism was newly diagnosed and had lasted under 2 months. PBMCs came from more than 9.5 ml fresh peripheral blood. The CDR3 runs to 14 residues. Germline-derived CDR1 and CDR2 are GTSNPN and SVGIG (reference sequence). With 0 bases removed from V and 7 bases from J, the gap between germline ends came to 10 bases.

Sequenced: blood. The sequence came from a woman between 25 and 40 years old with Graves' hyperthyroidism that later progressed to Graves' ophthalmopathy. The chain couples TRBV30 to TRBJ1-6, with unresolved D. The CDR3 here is CAWSVGNVNSPLHF. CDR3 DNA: TGTGCCTGGAGTGTTGGTAACGTAAATTCACCCCTCCACTTT.